This note documents a single T cell receptor beta chain sequence. TCRdb's copy holds only in-frame clones and misses some; the assay was immunoSEQ multiplex PCR. The sample lists tens of thousands of clones; about 86% were seen once. Germline V gene lookup returns CDR1 MNHEY and CDR2 SMNVEV (reference sequence). J was trimmed by 9 bases and V by 2 bases; bases with no gene match: 8. The CDR3 runs 17 residues. This sample was taken from a study of blood T cell repertoires in COVID-19. Overall study: The origin of the acute and convalescent COVID-19 samples was the United States, Italy and Spain. In each case, the material was cDNA or gDNA derived from T cells, B-cell-depleted T cells, or PBMCs.

The receptor comes from a man over 45 with active COVID-19. This rearrangement joins TRBV27 to TRBJ1-6; 12 bases map to TRBD1. The source material was peripheral blood. The CDR3: CASSLRGTGGRGSPLHF. In DNA, the CDR3 is TGTGCCAGCAGTTTACGGGGGACAGGGGGCAGAGGTTCACCCCTCCACTTT.